One and the same sample provided the 26 T cell receptor beta chains below, sequenced in a study of T-cell reconstitution after alpha-beta-depleted transplantation in children. This sample's TCRbeta library carried unique molecular identifier barcodes. TCRdb recomputed calls from the PCR reads with MiXCR, one row per CDR3 protein. Here the sample spans almost 600,000 distinct CDR3 sequences, roughly 30% being singletons. The sample here was PBMCs, taken before TCRalphabeta/CD19-depleted stem cell transplant. The receptors here all came from a boy under two years old with Wiskott-Aldrich syndrome, due to receive a stem cell transplant.

This chain uses TRBV20-1 with TRBJ1-2, with 10 bases identical to TRBD1. CDR1 and CDR2 (germline): DFQATT, SNEGSKA (reference sequence). The CDR3 has 13 amino acids. The J segment lost 8 bases and the V segment lost 3 bases, leaving 6 bases of the junction unmatched. CDR3 loop: CSASAGTGVGYTF. CDR3 sequence (DNA): TGCAGTGCTAGCGCCGGGACAGGGGTGGGCTACACCTTC.

This clonotype was counted at least ten times. J is TRBJ2-1 and V is TRBV20-1; 10 bases agree with TRBD2. The trim removed 0 bases at V and 4 bases at J, leaving 6 bases unmatched. The CDR3 sequence is 16 residues long. Germline values: CDR1 DFQATT, CDR2 SNEGSKA (reference sequence). The CDR3, as DNA: TGCAGTGCTAGAGATCCTGCTAGCGGGGGTTACAATGAGCAGTTCTTC. Its translation: CSARDPASGGYNEQFF.

The chain is built from TRBV7-2 and TRBJ2-5; 7 positions match TRBD1. V was pared by 3 bases and J by 4 bases, with 11 bases of the junction left unmatched. The CDR3 runs to 16 residues. Germline assignment: CDR1 SGHTA and CDR2 FQGNSA. The CDR3 loop is CASSFRQAGGSETQYF. The CDR3 nucleotides read TGTGCCAGCAGCTTTCGACAGGCAGGGGGTTCAGAGACCCAGTACTTC.

The J gene is TRBJ2-2, the V gene TRBV4-1; 10 bases align to TRBD1. CDR3 length: 15 residues. The V gene's germline CDR1 is MGHRA and CDR2 YSYEKL. The V and J ends lost 4 bases and 4 bases, in that order; junction bases with no gene match: 3. CDR3 coding DNA: TGCGCCAGCAGCCTGTGGACAGGGGGCACCGGGGAGCTGTTTTTT. Translating it yields CASSLWTGGTGELFF.

V gene TRBV5-1 combines with J gene TRBJ2-5, with a weak D call TRBD2 (5 bases). The length of the CDR3 is 14 residues. Germline values: CDR1 SGHRS, CDR2 YFSETQ. The V end lost 5 bases, the J end lost 4 bases, and 15 bases lay between the germline ends. The CDR3 DNA sequence: TGCGCCAGCAGAGGGTCGTACGCGGGAGAGACCCAGTACTTC. It yields the protein CASRGSYAGETQYF. The complete variable domain, with remaining parts taken from reference TRBV5-1 and TRBJ2-5, reads KAGVTQTPRYLIKTRGQQVTLSCSPISGHRSVSWYQQTPGQGLQFLFEYFSETQRNKGNFPGRFSGRQFSNSRSEMNVSTLELGDSALYLCASRGSYAGETQYFGPGTRLLVL.

The chain is built from TRBV6-1 and TRBJ1-5; possibly TRBD1 for D (5 bases). The CDR3 is 16 amino acids. The V gene lost 7 bases and the J gene lost 0 bases, with 16 bases spanning the gap. Germline CDR1 and CDR2: MNHNS and SASEGT. CDR3 sequence (DNA): TGTGCCAGCACCTCTTCTTCAGGGTTTAGCAATCAGCCCCAGCATTTT. Translating it yields CASTSSSGFSNQPQHF.

The chain has TRBV24-1 and TRBJ2-1; D is undetermined. The CDR3 has 13 residues. The germline V gene has CDR1 KGHDR and CDR2 SFDVKD. The V end lost 0 bases, the J end lost 4 bases, and 3 bases lay between the germline ends. Here the CDR3 DNA reads TGTGCCACCAGTGATTTGCAATACAATGAGCAGTTCTTC. The encoded protein is CATSDLQYNEQFF.

This clonotype was detected many times. The J gene is TRBJ2-1, the V gene TRBV7-8; 7 bases line up with TRBD1. V shed 1 base, J shed 5 bases, and the junction held 11 bases outside the gene matches. The V gene's germline CDR1 is SGHVS and CDR2 FQNEAQ. There are 17 residues in the CDR3. The CDR3: CASSLVDWGTVNNEQFF. The CDR3 DNA reads as TGTGCCAGCAGCTTAGTGGACTGGGGGACAGTTAACAATGAGCAGTTCTTC.

The rearrangement joins TRBV3-1 to TRBJ1-1, with D perhaps matching TRBD1 (5 bases). The germline gives CDR1 LGHDT, CDR2 YNNKEL (reference sequence). CDR3 length equals 15 residues. V gave up 4 bases and J gave up 5 bases, with 17 bases separating them. CDR3 DNA: TGTGCCAGCAGCCCCTCCGGGGGGGTCGGAACTGAAGCTTTCTTT. It is translated as CASSPSGGVGTEAFF.

The rearrangement uses TRBV5-1 and TRBJ1-4; weak D call: TRBD1 (6 bases). V was cut by 0 bases and J by 7 bases, with 16 bases left in between. CDR3 size: 16 residues. Germline V gene sequence: CDR1 SGHRS, CDR2 YFSETQ. The CDR3 DNA is TGCGCCAGCAGCTTGGCTCAAGGGGGGCAAGGTGAAAAACTGTTTTTT. Translation gives CASSLAQGGQGEKLFF.

In its sample, this clonotype was seen a few times. The chain has TRBV29-1 and TRBJ2-1, with 10 bases matching TRBD2. Trimming took 0 bases from V and 0 from J; bases not matched to a gene: 2. Germline V gene lookup returns CDR1 SQVTM and CDR2 ANQGSEA. The CDR3 is 16 amino acids. For the CDR3, the DNA is TGCAGCGTTGAAGAACTAGCGGGGTACTCCTACAATGAGCAGTTCTTC. Its translation: CSVEELAGYSYNEQFF.

This clonotype was observed a handful of times. The J gene is TRBJ2-7, the V gene TRBV5-1; 12 nucleotides agree with TRBD2. The length of the CDR3 is 17 residues. CDR1 and CDR2 (germline): SGHRS, YFSETQ. J was trimmed by 1 base and V by 3 bases; bases with no gene match: 8. CDR3 sequence reads: CASSSRTSGTLSYEQYF. CDR3 sequence (DNA): TGCGCCAGCAGCTCCCGGACTAGCGGGACCCTTTCCTACGAGCAGTACTTC.

The chain combines TRBV20-1 with TRBJ2-5; D gene uncertain. This CDR3 region has 15 residues. Germline CDR1 and CDR2: DFQATT and SNEGSKA (reference sequence). Trimming removed 4 bases from V and 4 bases from J, with 19 bases in between. The DNA for the CDR3 is TGCAGTGCTAAAACTGTGGGTGGGGTGCGAGAGACCCAGTACTTC. This gives the protein CSAKTVGGVRETQYF.

The rearrangement links TRBV11-3 to TRBJ2-3; the match to TRBD2 covers 9 bases. CDR3 length: 16 amino acids. CDR1 and CDR2 (germline): SGHNT, YENEEA. The V segment lost 4 bases and the J segment 5 bases; nucleotides outside the gene matches: 10. CDR3 sequence (DNA): TGTGCCAGCAGCTCCCGAGCGGGAGGCCCGGGAGATACGCAGTATTTT. It specifies CASSSRAGGPGDTQYF.

This sequence joins TRBV15 and TRBJ1-6, with 9 positions matching TRBD1. V gave up 5 bases and J gave up 8 bases; unmatched junction bases: 4. The CDR3 contains 14 residues. In germline, CDR1 is LNHNV, CDR2 YYDKDF (reference sequence). CDR3 in amino acids: CATSLGQGDSPLHF. For the CDR3, the DNA is TGTGCCACCAGCTTGGGACAGGGAGATTCACCCCTCCACTTT.

This sequence joins TRBV10-3 and TRBJ2-3, with 11 bases aligning to TRBD2. V lost 2 bases, J lost 4 bases, and 2 bases stayed unmatched. Germline loops: CDR1 ENHRY, CDR2 SYGVKD. The CDR3 sequence is 15 residues long. The CDR3 region has the DNA TGTGCCATCAGTGAGGGTAGCGGGAGGGCAGATACGCAGTATTTT. Amino acids: CAISEGSGRADTQYF.

The CDR3 DNA reads TGCAGTGCTAGATTCACCCAGAGGTCCTACGAGCAGTACTTC. Protein product: CSARFTQRSYEQYF. The chain couples TRBV20-1 to TRBJ2-7, with no clear D. Per the germline V gene, CDR1 is DFQATT and CDR2 is SNEGSKA (reference sequence). V dropped 2 bases and J dropped 1 base, with 12 bases sitting between them. The CDR3 has 14 residues.

This clonotype was detected a few times. V is TRBV5-6 and J is TRBJ2-1, with 15 positions matching TRBD2. The CDR3 runs to 18 residues. The ends lost 4 bases at V and 6 bases at J; junction bases unmatched: 11. Germline loops: CDR1 SGHDT, CDR2 YYEEEE. The CDR3 sequence: CASSLPGLAGGDLNEQFF. The CDR3 DNA reads as TGTGCCAGCAGCCTACCCGGACTAGCGGGAGGGGACCTCAATGAGCAGTTCTTC.

The chain couples TRBV30 to TRBJ2-7; 7 bases are shared with TRBD2. CDR3 length: 13 amino acids. V lost 3 bases and J lost 6; bases outside the gene matches: 8. Germline lookup yields CDR1 GTSNPN and CDR2 SVGIG (reference sequence). CDR3 residues: CAWSGGLVGEQYF. In DNA form, the CDR3 reads TGTGCCTGGAGCGGTGGACTAGTTGGCGAGCAGTACTTC.

This clonotype was seen only once. This chain joins TRBV28 and TRBJ2-7; 11 bases match TRBD2. The CDR3 is 18 residues long. Germline V gene data show CDR1 as MDHEN and CDR2 as SYDVKM. The V and J ends lost 6 bases and 3 bases, in that order; junction bases with no gene match: 16. The CDR3 region is CASSPTIGSGRARYEQYF. In DNA, the CDR3 is TGTGCCAGCAGCCCAACCATAGGTAGCGGGAGGGCCCGCTACGAGCAGTACTTC.

The chain links TRBV5-1 to TRBJ2-7; D might be TRBD2 (6 bases). The V and J ends lost 0 bases and 6 bases respectively, with 16 bases between them. CDR3 length: 15 residues. CDR1 is SGHRS and CDR2 is YFSETQ in the germline V gene. The DNA for the CDR3 is TGCGCCAGCAGCTTGGTAGGGAGCGGGTACGGCGAGCAGTACTTC. Encoded protein: CASSLVGSGYGEQYF. The full variable domain, with the rest looked up from reference TRBV5-1 and TRBJ2-7, is KAGVTQTPRYLIKTRGQQVTLSCSPISGHRSVSWYQQTPGQGLQFLFEYFSETQRNKGNFPGRFSGRQFSNSRSEMNVSTLELGDSALYLCASSLVGSGYGEQYFGPGTRLTVT.

This chain links TRBV6-1 with TRBJ2-1, with a possible D match to TRBD2 (5 bases). Trimming shortened V by 8 bases and J by 0 bases, and 11 bases separated the two germline ends. This CDR3 region has 14 residues. Germline V gene data show CDR1 as MNHNS and CDR2 as SASEGT. The CDR3 loop reads CASAGLNSYNEQFF. The CDR3 bases are TGTGCCAGCGCCGGACTGAACTCCTACAATGAGCAGTTCTTC.

The gene calls are TRBV29-1 and TRBJ1-1, with unresolved D. Per germline, CDR1 SQVTM and CDR2 ANQGSEA. Trimming removed 6 bases at V and 2 bases at J, with 19 bases between. This CDR3 has 15 amino acids. In DNA, the CDR3 is TGCAGCGTCCTACCCGCCGGAGGACTAAACACTGAAGCTTTCTTT. This codes for CSVLPAGGLNTEAFF.

V usage is TRBV5-1 and J usage is TRBJ2-5; 14 nucleotides match TRBD2. The V and J ends lost 1 base and 5 bases, in that order; junction bases with no gene match: 4. The CDR3 loop spans 16 amino acids. Per the germline V gene, CDR1 is SGHRS and CDR2 is YFSETQ. CDR3 DNA: TGCGCCAGCAGCTTGACGGGACTAGCGGGAGCCGAGACCCAGTACTTC. This codes for CASSLTGLAGAETQYF. Together with reference TRBV5-1 and TRBJ2-5, the CDR3 gives the full variable domain: KAGVTQTPRYLIKTRGQQVTLSCSPISGHRSVSWYQQTPGQGLQFLFEYFSETQRNKGNFPGRFSGRQFSNSRSEMNVSTLELGDSALYLCASSLTGLAGAETQYFGPGTRLLVL.

In its sample, this clonotype was seen a few times. J is TRBJ1-2 and V is TRBV21-1; the DNA was not used to check the table's D call, TRBD1. TRBV21-1 is a recognized pseudogene. The CDR3 runs 15 residues. CDR3 sequence reads: CASSQGQGQTIGYTF. The CDR3, as DNA: TGTGCCAGCAGCCAAGGACAGGGTCAAACTATAGGCTACACCTTC.

This clonotype was counted a few times. This chain joins TRBV5-5 and TRBJ1-1, with 7 bases lining up with TRBD1. The junction had 9 bases not matched to a gene; V was cut back by 3 bases and J by 4 bases. CDR1 SGHKS and CDR2 YYEKEE come from the germline V gene (reference sequence). The CDR3 covers 15 residues. This chain's CDR3 is CASSSTGRDITEAFF. In DNA form, the CDR3 reads TGTGCCAGCAGCTCGACAGGGCGAGATATCACTGAAGCTTTCTTT.